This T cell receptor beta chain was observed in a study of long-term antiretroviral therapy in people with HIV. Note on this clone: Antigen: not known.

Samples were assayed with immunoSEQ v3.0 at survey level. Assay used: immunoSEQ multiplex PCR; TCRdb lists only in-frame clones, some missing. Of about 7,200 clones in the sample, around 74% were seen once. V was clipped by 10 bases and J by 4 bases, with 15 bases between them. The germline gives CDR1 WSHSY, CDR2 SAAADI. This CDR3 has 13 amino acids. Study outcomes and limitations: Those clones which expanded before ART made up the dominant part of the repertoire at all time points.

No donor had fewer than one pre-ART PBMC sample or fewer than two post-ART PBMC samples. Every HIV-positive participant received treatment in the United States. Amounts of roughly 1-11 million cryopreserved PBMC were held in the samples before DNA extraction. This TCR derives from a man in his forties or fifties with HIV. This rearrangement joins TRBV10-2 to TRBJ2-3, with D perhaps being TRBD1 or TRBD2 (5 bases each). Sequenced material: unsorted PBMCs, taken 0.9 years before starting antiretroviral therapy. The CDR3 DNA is TGCGCCACCCGGACCGGGGACCCAGATACGCAGTATTTT. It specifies CATRTGDPDTQYF.